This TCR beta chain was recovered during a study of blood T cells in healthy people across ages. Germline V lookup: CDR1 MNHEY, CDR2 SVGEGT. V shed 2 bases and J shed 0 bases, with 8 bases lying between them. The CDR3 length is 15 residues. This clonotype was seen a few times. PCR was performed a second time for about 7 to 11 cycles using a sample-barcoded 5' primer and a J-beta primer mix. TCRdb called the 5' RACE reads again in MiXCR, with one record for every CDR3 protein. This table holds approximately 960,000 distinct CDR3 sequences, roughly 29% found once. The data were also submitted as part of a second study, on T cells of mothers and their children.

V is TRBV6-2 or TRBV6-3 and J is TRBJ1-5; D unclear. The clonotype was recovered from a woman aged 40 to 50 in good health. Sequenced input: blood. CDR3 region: CASSYRADSNQPQHF. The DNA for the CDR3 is TGTGCCAGCAGTTACAGGGCAGATAGCAATCAGCCCCAGCATTTT.